A selection of T cell receptor beta chains follows, all from one sample in a study of patients and donors after allogeneic stem cell transplantation. TCRdb recomputed calls from the RT-PCR reads with MiXCR, one row per CDR3 protein. The sample lists 15,000 to 25,000 distinct CDR3 sequences; around 5.3% were seen once. Material for sequencing was blood, either unsorted or a sorted T cell fraction (not recorded which). These receptors were collected from a human donor who was either an allogeneic HSCT recipient or a stem cell or donor lymphocyte infusion donor (not recorded which). It is not recorded whose cells these are; they may come from a transplant donor. The CDR3 runs from the conserved cysteine through the conserved F or W. A D gene is named only where the DNA matches it firmly. Part of the rows lack a size; the others show once, few, many or a class for expanded clones.

d_gene	abundance	v_gene	j_gene	CDR3nt	CDR3aa
.	many	TRBV6-1	TRBJ1-5	TGTGCCAGCTCGCGGGGGGGAGCCCAAAATCAGCCCCAGCATTTT	CASSRGGAQNQPQHF
.	.	TRBV19	TRBJ1-5	TGTGCCAGTAAATCGGGCAGGGCCAATCAGCCCCAGCATTTT	CASKSGRANQPQHF
.	many	TRBV7-9	TRBJ2-7	TGTGCCAGCAGCTTCCAAGGCTACGAGCAGTACTTC	CASSFQGYEQYF
.	many	TRBV5-1	TRBJ1-6	TGCGCCAGCAGCTTGGGTCCTCCGGGTTACTCCTATAATTCACCCCTCCACTTT	CASSLGPPGYSYNSPLHF
.	many	TRBV2	TRBJ1-1	TGTGCCAGCAGTGATAGGTTCACGGGGCAGACTGAAGCTTTCTTT	CASSDRFTGQTEAFF
.	medium-sized	TRBV4-1	TRBJ1-5	TGCGCCAGCAGCCAAGAACCGACAAATCAGCCCCAGCATTTT	CASSQEPTNQPQHF
TRBD1	many	TRBV6-1	TRBJ1-6	TGTGCCAGCAGGGGGCGGACAGGATCCTCCTATAATTCACCCCTCCACTTT	CASRGRTGSSYNSPLHF
.	many	TRBV9	TRBJ1-1	TGTGCCAGCAGCGTGAGCGGGGACACTGAAGCTTTCTTT	CASSVSGDTEAFF
.	medium-sized	TRBV7-3	TRBJ2-1	TGTGCCAGCAGCTTAAGTATTTCCTACAATGAGCAGTTCTTC	CASSLSISYNEQFF
.	many	TRBV29-1	TRBJ2-6	TGCAGCGCTAAAACCAACAGCTCTGGGGCCAACGTCCTGACTTTC	CSAKTNSSGANVLTF
.	.	TRBV7-9	TRBJ1-5	TGTGCCAGCAGCACCCCCAACCAGCCCCAGCATTTT	CASSTPNQPQHF
.	many	TRBV28	TRBJ2-4	TGTGCCAGCAGCATGACTAGGGGGTGGAACATTCAGTACTTC	CASSMTRGWNIQYF
.	many	TRBV18	TRBJ1-1	TGTGCCAGCTCACCGACAGAGAACACTGAAGCTTTCTTT	CASSPTENTEAFF
.	.	TRBV28	TRBJ1-2	TGTGCCAGCAGTTTAGGGGGGATTAGCTATGGCTACACCTTC	CASSLGGISYGYTF
.	many	TRBV4-1	TRBJ2-3	TGCGCCAGCAGCTCCCAGGAAACAGATACGCAGTATTTT	CASSSQETDTQYF
.	many	TRBV7-9	TRBJ2-5	TGTGCCAGCAGCTCATCAGGAGGTCCAGGAGAGACCCAGTACTTC	CASSSSGGPGETQYF
TRBD2	few	TRBV28	TRBJ2-1	TGTGCCAGCAAATTGCGACTAGCGGGAGGAGAGGCCTACAATGAGCAGTTCTTC	CASKLRLAGGEAYNEQFF
TRBD1	.	TRBV3-1	TRBJ1-1	TGTGCCAGCAGCCTACCCGGGACAGGGTACACTGAAGCTTTCTTT	CASSLPGTGYTEAFF
TRBD2	many	TRBV11-1	TRBJ2-1	TGTGCCAGCAGCGCAGATCCCGGGACTAGCGGGTTCTCCTACAATGAGCAGTTCTTC	CASSADPGTSGFSYNEQFF
TRBD1	few	TRBV24-1	TRBJ1-1	TGTGCCACCAGTGATAAGGCAGGGGGCGCGGAAAACACTGAAGCTTTCTTT	CATSDKAGGAENTEAFF
TRBD1	many	TRBV20-1	TRBJ1-6	TGCAGTGCTAGAGATACAGGGACAGTTAATTCACCCCTCCACTTT	CSARDTGTVNSPLHF
.	many	TRBV28	TRBJ1-2	TGTGCCAGCAGTTCCTCCGACAGGCTGGTTAGCTATGGCTACACCTTC	CASSSSDRLVSYGYTF
.	.	TRBV5-4	TRBJ2-7	TGTGCCAGCAGCTCTCGGACCCAGGGGCGTTACGAGCAGTACTTC	CASSSRTQGRYEQYF
.	.	TRBV7-9	TRBJ2-7	TGTGCCAGCAGCTTAGCGCAGAAACAGCCCTACGAGCAGTACTTC	CASSLAQKQPYEQYF
TRBD1	many	TRBV18	TRBJ2-7	TGTGCCAGCTCACCCCCGGACAGGGAGTATCACGAGCAGTACTTC	CASSPPDREYHEQYF
.	many	TRBV7-2	TRBJ1-2	TGTGCCAGCAGCTTATTCAAAGGGTTCGGCTACACCTTC	CASSLFKGFGYTF
.	many	TRBV7-9	TRBJ2-3	TGTGCCAGCAGCTCCGGTTCCTACACAGATACGCAGTATTTT	CASSSGSYTDTQYF
.	few	TRBV15	TRBJ2-7	TGTGCCACCAGCAGAGCGGGGAGCTCCTACGAGCAGTACTTC	CATSRAGSSYEQYF
TRBD2	few	TRBV19	TRBJ2-1	TGTGCCACCGGGACTAGCGGGTTCTACAATGAGCAGTTCTTC	CATGTSGFYNEQFF
.	many	TRBV20-1	TRBJ1-4	TGCAGTGCCGCGGGTTCTACAGAGCCGGAAAAACTGTTTTTT	CSAAGSTEPEKLFF
.	many	TRBV9	TRBJ2-3	TGTGCCAGCAGCGGTACCGGGACATCCACAGATACGCAGTATTTT	CASSGTGTSTDTQYF
TRBD1	many	TRBV6-5	TRBJ1-2	TGTGCCAGCAGTTATATGGGGGGGACAGGGGGCCATGGCTACACCTTC	CASSYMGGTGGHGYTF
.	many	TRBV24-1	TRBJ1-2	TGTGCCACCAGTGGAGAGATTAATGGCTACACCTTC	CATSGEINGYTF
TRBD2	few	TRBV10-3	TRBJ2-1	TGTGCCATCAGTGAGTCCCGGAGTAGCGGGGGGCCCCGGAATGAGCAGTTCTTC	CAISESRSSGGPRNEQFF
TRBD2	many	TRBV10-3	TRBJ2-3	TGTGCCATAGCCTTAGCGGGCCCACACACAGATACGCAGTATTTT	CAIALAGPHTDTQYF
.	large	TRBV12-3/TRBV12-4	TRBJ1-1	.	CASSTSTGGFNTEAFF
.	many	TRBV24-1	TRBJ2-7	TGTGCCACCAGTGAGTTTGCCGCCTCTAGATCGGAGCAGTACTTC	CATSEFAASRSEQYF
.	.	TRBV11-2	TRBJ2-3	TGTGCCAGCAGCTTAATCACTAGCTTGTCCTTTGCAGATACGCAGTATTTT	CASSLITSLSFADTQYF
.	many	TRBV5-4	TRBJ2-2	TGTGCCAGCAGCTTGCTCGTGGGCGGGATGAACACCGGGGAGCTGTTTTTT	CASSLLVGGMNTGELFF
TRBD1	many	TRBV12-3/TRBV12-4	TRBJ2-6	TGTGCCAGCAGTTTCTTATCTGGGACAGTCCCCTCTGGGGCCAACGTCCTGACTTTC	CASSFLSGTVPSGANVLTF
TRBD2	many	TRBV7-2	TRBJ2-1	TGTGCCAGCAGCCCGGGGGGGGGGCTTGGGTCCTACAATGAGCAGTTCTTC	CASSPGGGLGSYNEQFF
.	.	TRBV6-5	TRBJ1-6	TGTGCCAGCAGTTACGAGTTTGGTGAGCGCCTCAATTCACCCCTCCACTTT	CASSYEFGERLNSPLHF
.	many	TRBV5-1	TRBJ2-1	TGCGCCAGCAGCCGGTTGTCTAGCGGTAGGGGGATCGGTGAGCAGTTCTTC	CASSRLSSGRGIGEQFF
.	many	TRBV12-3/TRBV12-4	TRBJ1-4	TGTGCCAGCAGTTTCCGCAGCCCTAATGAAAAACTGTTTTTT	CASSFRSPNEKLFF
.	few	TRBV11-3	TRBJ2-5	TGTGCCAGCAGCGTAACTAGCCAGAAGACCCAGTACTTC	CASSVTSQKTQYF
.	many	TRBV27	TRBJ2-1	TGTGCCAGCAGTCTCAGATACGGACAGCTTTACCACAATGAGCAGTTCTTC	CASSLRYGQLYHNEQFF
.	.	TRBV20-1	TRBJ2-3	TGCAGTGCTAGAGTCCTCAGATCCCCGGGATTTGGCACAGATACGCAGTATTTT	CSARVLRSPGFGTDTQYF
TRBD2	many	TRBV9	TRBJ2-2	TGTGCCAGCAGCCTATCCGGGACTAGCGACCCCGGGGAGCTGTTTTTT	CASSLSGTSDPGELFF
.	few	TRBV5-4	TRBJ1-2	TGTGCCAGCAGCCCGGAGCGTCGACAGTTACGTTATGGCTACACCTTC	CASSPERRQLRYGYTF
.	many	TRBV7-2	TRBJ1-3	TGTGCCAGCAGCTTAGACCCGCCGGGCTCTGGAAACACCATATATTTT	CASSLDPPGSGNTIYF
TRBD2	many	TRBV12-3/TRBV12-4	TRBJ2-1	TGTGCCAGCAGTTCTAGCGGGGGGTCCTACAATGAGCAGTTCTTC	CASSSSGGSYNEQFF
TRBD1	few	TRBV19	TRBJ1-1	TGTGCCAGTAGGACAGGGGGCATCTCGCAAGCTTTCTTT	CASRTGGISQAFF
TRBD2	few	TRBV20-1	TRBJ2-3	TGCAGTGCCGGATACCCGGGGGGGACGGATACGCAGTATTTT	CSAGYPGGTDTQYF
TRBD2	few	TRBV28	TRBJ2-7	TGTGCCAGCAGTTCGGCTAGCGGGAACTCCTACGAGCAGTACTTC	CASSSASGNSYEQYF